A single sample gave rise to the 27 T cell receptor beta chains below, sequenced in a study of cytomegalovirus exposure and HLA in healthy donors. Vbeta (60) and Jbeta (13) primers were used in the PCR. The method was immunoSEQ multiplex PCR; TCRdb's version includes in-frame clones alone and lacks a portion of them. The sample lists more than 150,000 clones; around 80% were seen once. The sequenced sample was PBMCs. These receptors originate from a man aged 18 to 30 in good health and CMV-seronegative.

Points on this clone: Its ends do not fully match the called genes, so a read error is possible. The chain uses TRBV5-6 and TRBJ1-2; the match to TRBD1 covers 9 bases. CDR1 and CDR2 (germline): SGHDT, YYEEEE. The CDR3 loop spans 17 amino acids. CDR3 region: CASSLWGYTGGRYDYTF. The CDR3 DNA follows: TGTGCCAGCAGCTTGTGGGGGTATACAGGGGGCAGGTATGACTACACCTTC.

This chain links TRBV5-6 with TRBJ2-1; tentatively, D is TRBD2 (6 bases). The CDR3 is made up of 15 amino acids. Germline values: CDR1 SGHDT, CDR2 YYEEEE. V dropped 4 bases and J dropped 9 bases, with 20 bases sitting between them. The CDR3 bases are TGTGCCAGCAGCATTCGGCGGGGAGTACATACTGAGCAGTTCTTC. Its translation is CASSIRRGVHTEQFF.

The chain combines TRBV7-9 with TRBJ2-7; 12 bases map to TRBD1. Germline V lookup: CDR1 SEHNR, CDR2 FQNEAQ (reference sequence). Trimming removed 5 bases from V and 4 bases from J; junction bases left unmatched: 12. The CDR3 runs 17 residues. This CDR3 is CASSPRGGQGAKYEQYF. CDR3 DNA sequence: TGTGCCAGCAGCCCCCGGGGGGGACAGGGGGCGAAGTACGAGCAGTACTTC. The full variable domain, with the rest looked up from reference TRBV7-9 and TRBJ2-7, is DTGVSQNPRHKITKRGQNVTFRCDPISEHNRLYWYRQTLGQGPEFLTYFQNEAQLEKSRLLSDRFSAERPKGSFSTLEIQRTEQGDSAMYLCASSPRGGQGAKYEQYFGPGTRLTVT.

The rearrangement uses TRBV4-3 and TRBJ2-5; unclear D gene. Near its end, the DNA agrees better with TRBJ2-7, so the J call may be wrong. In germline, CDR1 is LGHNA, CDR2 YSLEER. This CDR3 comprises 13 residues. The CDR3 coding sequence is TGCGCCAGCAGCCAAGATTTTAATTACGAGCAGTACTTC. Amino acids: CASSQDFNYEQYF.

This clone was observed a handful of times. CDR3 amino acids: CASSQGDLGEKLFF. DNA of the CDR3: TGTGCCAGCAGCCAGGGCGATCTTGGGGAAAAACTGTTTTTT. This sequence joins TRBV6-1 and TRBJ1-4; D might be TRBD1 (5 bases). This CDR3 is built from 14 residues. The V end lost 6 bases, the J end lost 8 bases, and 16 bases lay between the germline ends. Germline CDR1 MNHNS, CDR2 SASEGT.

This clone was counted between two and nine times. The rearrangement uses TRBV6-1 and TRBJ1-2; D may be TRBD1 (6 bases). The V end lost 6 bases, the J end lost 5 bases, and 16 bases lay between the germline ends. The germline V gene has CDR1 MNHNS and CDR2 SASEGT. CDR3 length equals 14 residues. As DNA, the CDR3 is TGTGCCAGCAGCATAGACAGGCTTACGTATGGCTACACCTTC. Its translation is CASSIDRLTYGYTF.

This clone was detected a few times. The chain is built from TRBV19 and TRBJ2-2, with 9 bases aligning to TRBD2. This CDR3 has 15 residues. Germline CDR1 and CDR2: LNHDA and SQIVND (reference sequence). V lost 6 bases and J lost 1; bases outside the gene matches: 3. CDR3 residues: CASRLAGQNTGELFF. The CDR3 region has the DNA TGTGCCAGTAGGCTAGCGGGACAGAACACCGGGGAGCTGTTTTTT. The entire variable domain, with the rest obtained from reference TRBV19 and TRBJ2-2, is as follows: DGGITQSPKYLFRKEGQNVTLSCEQNLNHDAMYWYRQDPGQGLRLIYYSQIVNDFQKGDIAEGYSVSREKKESFPLTVTSAQKNPTAFYLCASRLAGQNTGELFFGEGSRLTVL.

V is TRBV2 and J is TRBJ2-2; 7 bases line up with TRBD2. The CDR3 consists of 17 residues. Germline V gives CDR1 SNHLY, CDR2 FYNNEI. V shed 1 base, J shed 5 bases, and the junction held 10 bases outside the gene matches. As DNA, the CDR3 is TGTGCCAGCAGTGAAGTTGTTGGCGGGAGAAGGACCGGGGAGCTGTTTTTT. It is translated as CASSEVVGGRRTGELFF.

Only a few counts were recorded for this clone. The genes are TRBV7-3 and TRBJ1-1; D call uncertain. Germline V gives CDR1 SGHTA, CDR2 FQGTGA. The V end lost 5 bases, the J end lost 1 base, and 14 bases lay between the germline ends. This CDR3 has 15 amino acids. CDR3 sequence (DNA): TGTGCCAGCAGCCCCTCCTTTAGTGGGAACACTGAAGCTTTCTTT. Its translation: CASSPSFSGNTEAFF. Drawing the rest from reference TRBV7-3 and TRBJ1-1, the complete variable domain is GAGVSQTPSNKVTEKGKYVELRCDPISGHTALYWYRQSLGQGPEFLIYFQGTGAADDSGLPNDRFFAVRPEGSVSTLKIQRTERGDSAVYLCASSPSFSGNTEAFFGQGTRLTVV.

The chain uses TRBV7-2 and TRBJ1-5, with 7 bases aligning to TRBD1. There are 15 residues in the CDR3. After removal of 4 bases from V and 3 bases from J, the junction contained 6 bases not matched to a gene. Per the germline V gene, CDR1 is SGHTA and CDR2 is FQGNSA. CDR3 protein: CASSYGQANNQPQHF. For the CDR3, the DNA is TGTGCCAGCAGCTACGGACAGGCCAACAATCAGCCCCAGCATTTT.

The CDR3 DNA reads as TGTGCCATCAGTGAGCCCGGACAGGGCCTCTTCTCAGATACGCAGTATTTT. It encodes CAISEPGQGLFSDTQYF. This chain joins TRBV10-3 and TRBJ2-3; 8 positions agree with TRBD1. Germline values: CDR1 ENHRY, CDR2 SYGVKD. V shed 2 bases, J shed 4 bases, and the junction held 11 bases outside the gene matches. CDR3 size: 17 residues.

The V gene is TRBV7-3, the J gene TRBJ2-7; the match to TRBD1 covers 8 bases. Germline CDR1 is SGHTA and CDR2 is FQGTGA. CDR3 length: 18 amino acids. The ends lost 2 bases at V and 3 bases at J; junction bases unmatched: 15. The CDR3 is CASSLAQARTGTVYEQYF. CDR3 DNA sequence: TGTGCCAGCAGCTTAGCCCAAGCGAGGACAGGGACGGTCTACGAGCAGTACTTC.

As to this clone: A junction boundary mismatches the germline segment, possibly from a read error. V usage is TRBV7-9 and J usage is TRBJ1-1; TRBD1 is a possible D gene (5 bases). CDR3 length: 12 residues. Per germline, CDR1 SEHNR and CDR2 FQNEAQ (reference sequence). This chain's CDR3 is CSSSFQGSEAFF. In DNA, the CDR3 is TGTTCCAGCAGCTTTCAGGGTTCTGAAGCTTTCTTT.

This rearrangement joins TRBV19 to TRBJ2-3, with TRBD2 as a possible D gene (6 bases). The CDR3 contains 15 residues. Germline loops: CDR1 LNHDA, CDR2 SQIVND (reference sequence). V dropped 6 bases and J dropped 2 bases, with 15 bases sitting between them. The CDR3 spells CASSHRDSHTDTQYF. The CDR3 DNA sequence: TGTGCCAGTAGCCACCGGGACTCCCACACAGATACGCAGTATTTT.

About this clone itself: This specimen includes other DNA sequences encoding the same CDR3. The rearrangement uses TRBV4-3 and TRBJ2-7; 9 nucleotides align to TRBD1. The V gene end was trimmed by 0 bases and the J gene end by 3 bases; junction bases not matched to a gene: 3. The CDR3 runs 15 residues. Germline V gene data show CDR1 as LGHNA and CDR2 as YSLEER. This CDR3 is CASSQDGGQGYEQYF. CDR3 DNA sequence: TGCGCCAGCAGCCAAGATGGGGGACAGGGCTACGAGCAGTACTTC.

V is TRBV6-5 and J is TRBJ1-2; D unresolved. V shed 0 bases and J shed 2 bases, with 7 bases lying between them. Germline CDR1 and CDR2: MNHEY and SVGAGI. The CDR3 is 14 residues long. Written as DNA, the CDR3 is TGTGCCAGCAGTTACTCGAACAGCAACTATGGCTACACCTTC. Its protein is CASSYSNSNYGYTF.

The chain links TRBV11-2 to TRBJ2-5; 15 nucleotides line up with TRBD2. The V gene end was trimmed by 4 bases and the J gene end by 3 bases; junction bases not matched to a gene: 3. The CDR3 loop spans 16 amino acids. Germline CDR1 reads SGHAT; CDR2 reads FQNNGV. The CDR3 DNA sequence: TGTGCCAGCAGCTCCCGGACTAGCGGGGGGGAAGAGACCCAGTACTTC. Protein product: CASSSRTSGGEETQYF.

The rearrangement uses TRBV7-9 and TRBJ2-7; 10 nucleotides line up with TRBD2. Germline V lookup: CDR1 SEHNR, CDR2 FQNEAQ (reference sequence). J gave up 6 bases and V 5 bases, and 4 bases lay outside the gene matches. The CDR3 has 13 residues. CDR3: CASSPGTSVEQYF. CDR3 nucleotides: TGTGCCAGCAGCCCCGGGACTAGCGTCGAGCAGTACTTC.

The chain couples TRBV11-2 to TRBJ1-1; 9 bases map to TRBD1. There are 16 residues in the CDR3. The germline CDR1 and CDR2 sequences are SGHAT and FQNNGV. After removal of 5 bases from V and 5 bases from J, the junction contained 12 bases not matched to a gene. CDR3 in amino acids: CASSRGTGQSLTEAFF. The CDR3 DNA follows: TGTGCCAGCAGCAGGGGGACAGGGCAATCCCTTACTGAAGCTTTCTTT.

In this sample, this clone turned up once. The chain employs TRBV13 and TRBJ2-1, with D maybe TRBD2 (6 bases). V was shortened by 7 bases and J by 4 bases, with 17 bases between the two germline ends. Germline lookup yields CDR1 PRHDT and CDR2 FYEKMQ (reference sequence). The CDR3 consists of 15 residues. The CDR3 DNA follows: TGTGCCAGCAACGGGGGACCCCGTGGGTACAATGAGCAGTTCTTC. This sequence encodes CASNGGPRGYNEQFF. Full variable domain (missing parts from reference TRBV13 and TRBJ2-1): AAGVIQSPRHLIKEKRETATLKCYPIPRHDTVYWYQQGPGQDPQFLISFYEKMQSDKGSIPDRFSAQQFSDYHSELNMSSLELGDSALYFCASNGGPRGYNEQFFGPGTRLTVL.

In this sample, this clone turned up once. The chain is built from TRBV13 and TRBJ2-5; 10 nucleotides agree with TRBD2. The end of the DNA is better explained by TRBJ2-7, so the J call may be wrong. This CDR3 contains 15 residues. Germline V gene sequence: CDR1 PRHDT, CDR2 FYEKMQ (reference sequence). The CDR3 here is CASSLGPSGSYEQYF. CDR3 in DNA: TGTGCCAGCAGCTTAGGGCCTAGCGGGAGTTACGAGCAGTACTTC.

V gene TRBV6-4 combines with J gene TRBJ2-1; TRBD2 matches 9 bases. V lost 2 bases, J lost 7 bases, and 6 bases stayed unmatched. This CDR3 comprises 15 residues. Germline assignment: CDR1 MRHNA and CDR2 SNTAGT. CDR3 coding DNA: TGTGCCAGCAGTGACCCAGCGGGGGGTAGAAATGAGCAGTTCTTC. It specifies CASSDPAGGRNEQFF.

As for this clone: A read error may produce the germline difference seen at one junction end. The chain uses TRBV30 and TRBJ2-7, with 7 bases that match TRBD1. The CDR3 is made up of 13 amino acids. Germline V gene data show CDR1 as GTSNPN and CDR2 as SVGIG (reference sequence). As DNA, the CDR3 is TGTGCCTGGAGTGTTCTCTCTAGGGGGCAAAAACTCTTC. It specifies CAWSVLSRGQKLF.

This clone has a single count. The V and J genes are TRBV19 and TRBJ2-2, with a weak D call TRBD1 (6 bases). Germline V CDR1 and CDR2: LNHDA, SQIVND (reference sequence). The CDR3 runs to 15 residues. The V end was cut by 7 bases, the J end by 1 base, with 13 bases between. CDR3 sequence reads: CASKGELKNTGELFF. DNA of the CDR3: TGTGCCAGTAAGGGGGAGCTCAAGAACACCGGGGAGCTGTTTTTT.

The rearrangement joins TRBV7-8 to TRBJ2-5, with TRBD2 identical over 7 bases. Gene TRBJ2-7 matches the end of the DNA better, so the J call may be wrong. Germline V gene sequence: CDR1 SGHVS, CDR2 FQNEAQ. The CDR3 totals 14 residues. The CDR3 DNA is TGTGCCAGCAGCTTGGCTAGCGGAACCTACGAGCAGTACTTC. Translating gives CASSLASGTYEQYF.

This rearrangement joins TRBV13 to TRBJ2-7; the match to TRBD2 covers 13 bases. The CDR3 runs to 16 residues. CDR1 is PRHDT and CDR2 is FYEKMQ in the germline V gene (reference sequence). Trimming took 0 bases from V and 5 from J; bases not matched to a gene: 4. CDR3 in amino acids: CASSLGTSGRSDEQYF. CDR3 DNA sequence: TGTGCCAGCAGCTTAGGGACTAGCGGGAGGTCGGACGAGCAGTACTTC.

V and J are TRBV5-1 and TRBJ2-5; 8 nucleotides agree with TRBD2. V dropped 5 bases and J dropped 1; count of bases not matched to a gene: 10. CDR3 length: 16 residues. Per the germline V gene, CDR1 is SGHRS and CDR2 is YFSETQ. The CDR3 DNA sequence: TGCGCCAGCAGGTTGACCAGCGGGGGACTCCAAGAGACCCAGTACTTC. It specifies CASRLTSGGLQETQYF.